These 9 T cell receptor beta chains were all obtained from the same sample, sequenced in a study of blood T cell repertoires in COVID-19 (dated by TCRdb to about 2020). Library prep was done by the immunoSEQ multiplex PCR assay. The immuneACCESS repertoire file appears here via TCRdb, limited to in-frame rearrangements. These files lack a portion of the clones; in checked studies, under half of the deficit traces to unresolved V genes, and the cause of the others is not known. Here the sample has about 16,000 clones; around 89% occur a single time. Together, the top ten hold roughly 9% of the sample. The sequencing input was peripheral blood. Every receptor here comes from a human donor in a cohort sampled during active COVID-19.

The CDR3: CAWSGDSSQETQYF. CDR3 nucleotide sequence: TGTGCCTGGAGTGGAGACAGCTCTCAAGAGACCCAGTACTTC. The chain couples TRBV30 to TRBJ2-5; D is possibly TRBD1 (5 bases). Germline values: CDR1 GTSNPN, CDR2 SVGIG (reference sequence). The CDR3 length is 14 residues. Trimming left V 1 base short and J 2 bases short, with 11 bases between.

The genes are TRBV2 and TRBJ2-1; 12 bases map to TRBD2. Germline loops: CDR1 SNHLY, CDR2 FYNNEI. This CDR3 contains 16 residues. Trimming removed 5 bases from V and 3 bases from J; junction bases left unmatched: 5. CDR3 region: CASSMGLAGHYNEQFF. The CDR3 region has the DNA TGTGCCAGCAGTATGGGACTAGCGGGTCACTACAATGAGCAGTTCTTC.

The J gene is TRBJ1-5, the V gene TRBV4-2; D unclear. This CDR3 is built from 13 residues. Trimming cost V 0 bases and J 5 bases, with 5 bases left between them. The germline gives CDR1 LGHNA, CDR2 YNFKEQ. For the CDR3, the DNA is TGTGCCAGCAGCCAAGAGCCGGATCAGCCCCAGCATTTT. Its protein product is CASSQEPDQPQHF.

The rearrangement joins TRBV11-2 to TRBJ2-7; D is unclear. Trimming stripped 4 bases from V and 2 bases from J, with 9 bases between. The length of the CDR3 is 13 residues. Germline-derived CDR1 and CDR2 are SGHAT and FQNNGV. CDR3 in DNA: TGTGCCAGCAGCTCCCTATTGGCCTACGAGCAGTACTTC. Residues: CASSSLLAYEQYF.

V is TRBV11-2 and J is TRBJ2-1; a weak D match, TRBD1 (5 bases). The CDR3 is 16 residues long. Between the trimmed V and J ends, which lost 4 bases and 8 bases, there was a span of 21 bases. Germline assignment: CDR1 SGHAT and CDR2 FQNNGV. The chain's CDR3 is CASSSSPRVAWDEQFF. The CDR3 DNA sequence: TGTGCCAGCAGCTCCTCCCCCAGGGTGGCCTGGGATGAGCAGTTCTTC. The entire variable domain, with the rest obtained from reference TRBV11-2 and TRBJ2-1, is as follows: EAGVAQSPRYKIIEKRQSVAFWCNPISGHATLYWYQQILGQGPKLLIQFQNNGVVDDSQLPKDRFSAERLKGVDSTLKIQPAKLEDSAVYLCASSSSPRVAWDEQFFGPGTRLTVL.

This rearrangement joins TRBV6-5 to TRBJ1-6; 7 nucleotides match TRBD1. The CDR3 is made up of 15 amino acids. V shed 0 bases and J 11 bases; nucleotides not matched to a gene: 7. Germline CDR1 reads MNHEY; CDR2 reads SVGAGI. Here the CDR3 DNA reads TGTGCCAGCAGTTACTCGAGACAGGGAATGACACCCCTCCACTTT. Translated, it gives CASSYSRQGMTPLHF.

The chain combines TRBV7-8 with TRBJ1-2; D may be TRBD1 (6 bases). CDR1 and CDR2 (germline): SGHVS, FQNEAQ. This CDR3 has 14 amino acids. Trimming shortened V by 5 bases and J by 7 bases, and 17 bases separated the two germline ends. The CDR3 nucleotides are TGTGCCAGCAGCCTAAACAGGGATAGTGGTGGCTACACCTTC. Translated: CASSLNRDSGGYTF. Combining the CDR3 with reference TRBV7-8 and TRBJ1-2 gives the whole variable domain GAGVSQSPRYKVAKRGQDVALRCDPISGHVSLFWYQQALGQGPEFLTYFQNEAQLDKSGLPSDRFFAERPEGSVSTLKIQRTQQEDSAVYLCASSLNRDSGGYTFGSGTRLTVV.

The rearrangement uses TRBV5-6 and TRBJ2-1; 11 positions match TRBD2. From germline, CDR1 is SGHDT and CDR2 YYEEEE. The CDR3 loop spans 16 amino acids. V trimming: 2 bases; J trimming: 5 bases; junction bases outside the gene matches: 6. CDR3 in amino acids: CASSFRASGGHNEQFF. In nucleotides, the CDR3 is TGTGCCAGCAGCTTCCGGGCTAGCGGGGGGCACAATGAGCAGTTCTTC. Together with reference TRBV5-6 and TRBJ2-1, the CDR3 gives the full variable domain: DAGVTQSPTHLIKTRGQQVTLRCSPKSGHDTVSWYQQALGQGPQFIFQYYEEEERQRGNFPDRFSGHQFPNYSSELNVNALLLGDSALYLCASSFRASGGHNEQFFGPGTRLTVL.

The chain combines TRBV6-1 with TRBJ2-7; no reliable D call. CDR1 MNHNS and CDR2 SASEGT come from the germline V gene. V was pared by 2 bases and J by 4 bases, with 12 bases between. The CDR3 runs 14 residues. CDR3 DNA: TGTGCCAGCAGTGAACGAGGTAGTAGGTACGAGCAGTACTTC. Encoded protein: CASSERGSRYEQYF.